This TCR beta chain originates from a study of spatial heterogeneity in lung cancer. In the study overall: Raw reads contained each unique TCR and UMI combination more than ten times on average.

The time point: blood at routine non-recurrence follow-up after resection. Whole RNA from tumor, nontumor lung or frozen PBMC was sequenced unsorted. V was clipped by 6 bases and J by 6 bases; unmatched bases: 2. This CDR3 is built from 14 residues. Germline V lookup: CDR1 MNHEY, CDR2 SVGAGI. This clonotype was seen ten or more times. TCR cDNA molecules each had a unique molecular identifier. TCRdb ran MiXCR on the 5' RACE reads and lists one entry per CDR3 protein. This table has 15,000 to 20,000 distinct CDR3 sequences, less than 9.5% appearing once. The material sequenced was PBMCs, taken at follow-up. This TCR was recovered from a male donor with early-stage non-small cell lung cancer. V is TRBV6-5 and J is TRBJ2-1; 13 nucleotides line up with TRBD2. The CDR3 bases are TGTGCCAGCAGAACTAGCGGGAGGGGCAATGAGCAGTTCTTC. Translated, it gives CASRTSGRGNEQFF.